These 9 T cell receptor beta chains came from one sample sequenced in a study of metastatic and nonmetastatic thyroid tumors. No patient received treatment before thyroid surgery. MiXCR reprocessed the PCR reads for TCRdb. The sample includes around 41,000 clones, approximately 12% of them seen just once. What was sequenced was blood. These receptors all come from a female donor with papillary thyroid cancer or a benign thyroid nodule (not recorded which). Some clones in this sample may be carry-over from other donors' samples.

This clone was recorded a few times. A clone one base away is much larger, so this may be a read error. This rearrangement joins TRBV9 to TRBJ1-3; a weak D match, TRBD1 (5 bases). CDR3 size: 14 residues. Germline V gene lookup returns CDR1 SGDLS and CDR2 YYNGEE. CDR3 in amino acids: CASSVGGAGNTICF. CDR3 in DNA: TGTGCCAGCAGCGTTGGGGGTGCTGGAAACACCATATGTTTT.

This clone showed up many times. A single base separates this from a much larger clone, so it may be a read error. CDR3 in DNA: TGTGCCACCATGAAGGTGCCCCAGCATTTT. Residues: CATMKVPQHF. The J gene is TRBJ1-5, the V gene TRBV24-1; no reliable D call. V dropped 8 bases and J dropped 9 bases, with 7 bases sitting between them. Germline assignment: CDR1 KGHDR and CDR2 SFDVKD. The CDR3 has 10 amino acids.

This clone was counted many times. V usage is TRBV19 and J usage is TRBJ1-5; D unclear. Germline CDR1 LNHDA, CDR2 SQIVND (reference sequence). This CDR3 has 14 residues. The V gene lost 1 base and the J gene lost 4 bases, with 8 bases spanning the gap. CDR3 amino acids: CASSIAAKNQPQHF. As DNA, the CDR3 is TGTGCCAGTAGTATAGCGGCTAAGAATCAGCCCCAGCATTTT. Full variable domain (remainder filled in from reference TRBV19 and TRBJ1-5): DGGITQSPKYLFRKEGQNVTLSCEQNLNHDAMYWYRQDPGQGLRLIYYSQIVNDFQKGDIAEGYSVSREKKESFPLTVTSAQKNPTAFYLCASSIAAKNQPQHFGDGTRLSIL.

This chain links TRBV20-1 with TRBJ2-5; 7 bases fit TRBD2. Germline assignment: CDR1 DFQATT and CDR2 SNEGSKA (reference sequence). The CDR3 consists of 14 residues. Trimming at V came to 0 bases and at J to 8 bases, leaving 9 bases not matched to a gene. CDR3 in DNA: TGCAGTGCTAGAGATGAGGGGCGGGGGTATACCCAGTACTTC. Translation: CSARDEGRGYTQYF.

V and J are TRBV10-3 and TRBJ2-2; D is ambiguous. The CDR3 is made up of 16 amino acids. CDR1 and CDR2 (germline): ENHRY, SYGVKD. The germline V and J ends were trimmed by 6 bases and 4 bases, with 18 bases remaining between them. The CDR3 DNA is TGTGCCATCAGCCCCCATGGAGAAGCTGTCACCGGGGAGCTGTTTTTT. It codes for CAISPHGEAVTGELFF.

This chain connects TRBV5-1 to TRBJ1-1; D unclear. Germline assignment: CDR1 SGHRS and CDR2 YFSETQ. V was clipped by 6 bases and J by 4 bases, with 16 bases between them. The CDR3 spans 14 residues. CDR3 amino acids: CASTLDSTATEAFF. In nucleotides, the CDR3 is TGCGCCAGCACCTTAGATTCGACCGCCACTGAAGCTTTCTTT. Full variable domain (remainder filled in from reference TRBV5-1 and TRBJ1-1): KAGVTQTPRYLIKTRGQQVTLSCSPISGHRSVSWYQQTPGQGLQFLFEYFSETQRNKGNFPGRFSGRQFSNSRSEMNVSTLELGDSALYLCASTLDSTATEAFFGQGTRLTVV.

This clone was detected many times. This chain links TRBV4-1 with TRBJ2-2; D is perhaps TRBD1 (5 bases). The germline V gene has CDR1 MGHRA and CDR2 YSYEKL. Trimming removed 1 base at V and 7 bases at J, with 10 bases between. The CDR3 has 14 residues. The CDR3 reads CASSQARAGGELFF. CDR3 sequence (DNA): TGCGCCAGCAGCCAAGCCAGGGCCGGCGGGGAGCTGTTTTTT.

As for this clone: A read error may be the cause here, since a much bigger clone is one base away. This specimen includes other DNA sequences encoding the same CDR3. The rearrangement uses TRBV4-2 and TRBJ2-3; TRBD2 matches 10 bases. Germline-derived CDR1 and CDR2 are LGHNA and YNFKEQ. The CDR3 totals 17 residues. The CDR3 DNA reads as TGTGCCAGCGCAAACTCCGTAGCGGGAGGAATTACAGATACACAGTATTTT. This codes for CASANSVAGGITDTQYF.

The chain uses TRBV12-3 or TRBV12-4 and TRBJ2-7, with TRBD2 as a possible D gene (5 bases). Deletions cut 3 bases from V and 5 bases from J, with 14 bases between. The CDR3 runs 14 residues. The CDR3 coding sequence is TGTGCCAGCAGTTTTCCCCCCCCGGGAAACGAGCAGTACTTC. Its translation: CASSFPPPGNEQYF.